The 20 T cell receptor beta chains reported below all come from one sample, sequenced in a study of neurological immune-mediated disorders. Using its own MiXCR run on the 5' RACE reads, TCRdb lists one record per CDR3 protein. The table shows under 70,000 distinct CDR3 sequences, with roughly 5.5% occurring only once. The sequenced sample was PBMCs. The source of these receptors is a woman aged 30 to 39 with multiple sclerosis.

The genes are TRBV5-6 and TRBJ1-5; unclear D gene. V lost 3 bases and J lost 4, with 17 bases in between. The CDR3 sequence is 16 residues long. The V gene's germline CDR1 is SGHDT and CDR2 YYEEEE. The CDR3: CASSYKGGPENQPQHF. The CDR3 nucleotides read TGTGCCAGCAGCTACAAGGGCGGCCCCGAGAATCAGCCCCAGCATTTT.

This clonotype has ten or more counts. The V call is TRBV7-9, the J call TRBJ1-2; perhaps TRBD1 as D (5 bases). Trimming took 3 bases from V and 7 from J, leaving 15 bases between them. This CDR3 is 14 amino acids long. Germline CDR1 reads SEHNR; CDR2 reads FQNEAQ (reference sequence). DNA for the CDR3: TGTGCCAGCAGCTTGGTGGGACCGCTCTTTGGCTACACCTTC. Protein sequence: CASSLVGPLFGYTF.

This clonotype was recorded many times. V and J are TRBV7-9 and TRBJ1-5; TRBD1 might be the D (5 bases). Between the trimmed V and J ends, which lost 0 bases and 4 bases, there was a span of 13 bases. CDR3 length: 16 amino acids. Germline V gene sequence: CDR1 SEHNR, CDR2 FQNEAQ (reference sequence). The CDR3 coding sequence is TGTGCCAGCAGCTTAGCCCGGGACCGTCTGAATCAGCCCCAGCATTTT. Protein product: CASSLARDRLNQPQHF.

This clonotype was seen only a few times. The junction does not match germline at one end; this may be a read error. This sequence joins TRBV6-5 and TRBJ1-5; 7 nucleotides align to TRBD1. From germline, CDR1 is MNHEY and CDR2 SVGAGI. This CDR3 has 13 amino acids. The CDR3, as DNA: TGTGCCAGCAGTTACGACAGGGCCCAGCCCCAGAATTTT. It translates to CASSYDRAQPQNF.

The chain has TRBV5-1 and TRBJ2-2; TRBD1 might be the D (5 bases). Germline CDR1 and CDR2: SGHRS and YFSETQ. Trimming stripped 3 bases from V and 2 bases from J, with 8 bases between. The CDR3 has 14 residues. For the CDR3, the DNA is TGCGCCAGCAGCTACGGACAAAACACCGGGGAGCTGTTTTTT. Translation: CASSYGQNTGELFF.

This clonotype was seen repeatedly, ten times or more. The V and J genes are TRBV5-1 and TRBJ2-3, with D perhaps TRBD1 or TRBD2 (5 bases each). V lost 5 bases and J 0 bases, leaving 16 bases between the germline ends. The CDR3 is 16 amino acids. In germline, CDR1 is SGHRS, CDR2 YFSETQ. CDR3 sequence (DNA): TGCGCCAGCAGGCCCCTACCGGGACCTAGCACAGATACGCAGTATTTT. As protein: CASRPLPGPSTDTQYF.

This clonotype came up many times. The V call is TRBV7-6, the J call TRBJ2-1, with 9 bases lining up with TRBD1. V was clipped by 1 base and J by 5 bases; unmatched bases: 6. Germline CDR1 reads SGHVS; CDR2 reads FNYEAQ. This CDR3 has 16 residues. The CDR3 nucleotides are TGTGCCAGCAGCTTAGTTGGCGGGACAGGGAACAATGAGCAGTTCTTC. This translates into CASSLVGGTGNNEQFF.

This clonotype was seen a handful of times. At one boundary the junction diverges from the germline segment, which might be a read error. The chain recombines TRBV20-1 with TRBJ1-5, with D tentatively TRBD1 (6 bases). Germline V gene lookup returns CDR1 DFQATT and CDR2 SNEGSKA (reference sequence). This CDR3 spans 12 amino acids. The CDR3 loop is CSASGGPLPQNF. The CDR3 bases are TGCAGTGCTTCCGGGGGGCCTCTGCCCCAGAATTTT.

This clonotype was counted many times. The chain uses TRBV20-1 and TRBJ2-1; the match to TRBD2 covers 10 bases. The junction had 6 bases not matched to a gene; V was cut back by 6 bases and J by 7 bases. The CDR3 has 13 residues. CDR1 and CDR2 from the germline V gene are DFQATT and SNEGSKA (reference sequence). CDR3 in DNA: TGCAGTGCCTCTGGGACTAGCGAAAATGAGCAGTTCTTC. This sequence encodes CSASGTSENEQFF.

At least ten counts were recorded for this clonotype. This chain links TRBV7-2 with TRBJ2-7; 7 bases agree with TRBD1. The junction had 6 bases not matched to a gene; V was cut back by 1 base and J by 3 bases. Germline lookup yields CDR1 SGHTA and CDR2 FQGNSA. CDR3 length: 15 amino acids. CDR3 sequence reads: CASSLDAGGFYEQYF. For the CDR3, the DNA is TGTGCCAGCAGCTTAGATGCAGGGGGTTTCTACGAGCAGTACTTC.

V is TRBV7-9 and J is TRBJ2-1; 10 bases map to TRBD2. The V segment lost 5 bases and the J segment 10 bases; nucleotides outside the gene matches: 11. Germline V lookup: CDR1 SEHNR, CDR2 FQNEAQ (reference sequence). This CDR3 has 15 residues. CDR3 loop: CASSPPSGGAREQFF. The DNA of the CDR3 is TGTGCCAGCAGCCCGCCCAGCGGGGGGGCTAGAGAGCAGTTCTTC.

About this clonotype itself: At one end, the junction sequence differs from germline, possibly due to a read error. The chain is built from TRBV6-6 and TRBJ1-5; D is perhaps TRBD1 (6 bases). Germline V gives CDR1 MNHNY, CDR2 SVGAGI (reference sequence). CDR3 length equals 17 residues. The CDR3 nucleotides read TGTGCCAGCAGCCGGGACACACAGAGGGGGGGCTATCAGCCCCAGAATTTT. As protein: CASSRDTQRGGYQPQNF.

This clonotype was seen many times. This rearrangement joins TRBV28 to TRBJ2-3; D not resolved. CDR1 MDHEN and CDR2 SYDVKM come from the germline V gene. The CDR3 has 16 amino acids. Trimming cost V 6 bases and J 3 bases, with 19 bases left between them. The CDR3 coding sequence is TGTGCCAGCAGGATTATGTCTTCCGCCTCAACAGATACGCAGTATTTT. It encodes CASRIMSSASTDTQYF.

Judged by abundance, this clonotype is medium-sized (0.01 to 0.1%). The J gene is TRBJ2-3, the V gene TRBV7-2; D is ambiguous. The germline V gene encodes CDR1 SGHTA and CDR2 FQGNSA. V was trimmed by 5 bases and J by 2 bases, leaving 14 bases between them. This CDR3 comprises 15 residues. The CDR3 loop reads CASSAFSNPTDTQYF. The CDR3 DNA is TGTGCCAGCAGCGCCTTTAGCAACCCCACAGATACGCAGTATTTT. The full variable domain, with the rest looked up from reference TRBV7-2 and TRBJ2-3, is GAGVSQSPSNKVTEKGKDVELRCDPISGHTALYWYRQSLGQGLEFLIYFQGNSAPDKSGLPSDRFSAERTGGSVSTLTIQRTQQEDSAVYLCASSAFSNPTDTQYFGPGTRLTVL.

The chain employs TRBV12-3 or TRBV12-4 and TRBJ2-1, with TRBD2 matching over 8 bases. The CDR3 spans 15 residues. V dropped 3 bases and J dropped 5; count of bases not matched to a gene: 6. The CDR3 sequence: CASSLSASGHNEQFF. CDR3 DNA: TGTGCCAGCAGTTTGTCGGCTAGCGGGCACAATGAGCAGTTCTTC.

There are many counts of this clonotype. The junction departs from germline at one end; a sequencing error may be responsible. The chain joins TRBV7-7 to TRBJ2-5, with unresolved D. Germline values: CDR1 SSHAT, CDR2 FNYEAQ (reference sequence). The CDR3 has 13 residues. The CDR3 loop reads CASSQGDQETQYF. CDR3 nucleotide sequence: TGTGCTAGCAGCCAAGGTGACCAAGAGACCCAGTACTTC.

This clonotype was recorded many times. The DNA of the CDR3 is TGTGCCAGCAGTGATTGGAATGAGCAGTTCTTC. As protein: CASSDWNEQFF. J is TRBJ2-1 and V is TRBV2; D call uncertain. V was cut by 3 bases and J by 7 bases, with 4 bases left in between. This CDR3 is built from 11 residues. The germline gives CDR1 SNHLY, CDR2 FYNNEI. Full variable domain (missing parts from reference TRBV2 and TRBJ2-1): EPEVTQTPSHQVTQMGQEVILRCVPISNHLYFYWYRQILGQKVEFLVSFYNNEISEKSEIFDDQFSVERPDGSNFTLKIRSTKLEDSAMYFCASSDWNEQFFGPGTRLTVL.

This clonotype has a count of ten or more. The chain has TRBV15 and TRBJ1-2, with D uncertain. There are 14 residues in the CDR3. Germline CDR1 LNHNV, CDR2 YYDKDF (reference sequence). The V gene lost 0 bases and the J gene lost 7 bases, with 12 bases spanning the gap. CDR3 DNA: TGTGCCACCAGCAGAGATCCCGTCAGGAGTGGCTACACCTTC. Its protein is CATSRDPVRSGYTF.

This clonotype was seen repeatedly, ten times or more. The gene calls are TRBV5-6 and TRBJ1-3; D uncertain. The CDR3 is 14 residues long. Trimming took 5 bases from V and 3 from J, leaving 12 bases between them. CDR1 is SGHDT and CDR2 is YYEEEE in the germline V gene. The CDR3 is CASSSPGGGNTIYF. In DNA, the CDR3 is TGTGCCAGCAGTTCACCAGGAGGTGGAAACACCATATATTTT.

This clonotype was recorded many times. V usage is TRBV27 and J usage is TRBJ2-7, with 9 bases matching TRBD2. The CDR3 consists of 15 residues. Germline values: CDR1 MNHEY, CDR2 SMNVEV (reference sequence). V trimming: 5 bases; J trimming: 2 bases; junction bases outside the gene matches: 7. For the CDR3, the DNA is TGTGCCAGCAGTCCCTCGGGACTAGCTGCCTACGAGCAGTACTTC. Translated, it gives CASSPSGLAAYEQYF.